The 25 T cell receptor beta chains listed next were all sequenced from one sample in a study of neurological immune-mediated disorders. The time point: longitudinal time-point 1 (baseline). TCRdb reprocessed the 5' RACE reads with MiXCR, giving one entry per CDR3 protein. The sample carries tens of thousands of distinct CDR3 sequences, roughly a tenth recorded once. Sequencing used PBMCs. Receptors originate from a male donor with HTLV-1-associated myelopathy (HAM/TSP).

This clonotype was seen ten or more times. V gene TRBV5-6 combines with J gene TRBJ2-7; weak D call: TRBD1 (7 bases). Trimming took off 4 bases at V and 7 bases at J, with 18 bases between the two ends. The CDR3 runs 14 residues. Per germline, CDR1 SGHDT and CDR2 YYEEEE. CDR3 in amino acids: CASSRRDRAREQYF. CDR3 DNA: TGTGCCAGCAGCCGGAGGGACAGAGCCCGGGAGCAGTACTTC.

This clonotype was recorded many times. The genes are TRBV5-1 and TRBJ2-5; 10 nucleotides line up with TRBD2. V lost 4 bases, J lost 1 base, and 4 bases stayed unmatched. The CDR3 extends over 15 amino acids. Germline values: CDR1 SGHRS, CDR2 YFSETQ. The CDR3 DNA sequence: TGCGCCAGCAGCAACTTAGCGGGGGGCCAAGAGACCCAGTACTTC. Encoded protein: CASSNLAGGQETQYF. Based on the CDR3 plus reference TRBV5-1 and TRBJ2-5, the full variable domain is KAGVTQTPRYLIKTRGQQVTLSCSPISGHRSVSWYQQTPGQGLQFLFEYFSETQRNKGNFPGRFSGRQFSNSRSEMNVSTLELGDSALYLCASSNLAGGQETQYFGPGTRLLVL.

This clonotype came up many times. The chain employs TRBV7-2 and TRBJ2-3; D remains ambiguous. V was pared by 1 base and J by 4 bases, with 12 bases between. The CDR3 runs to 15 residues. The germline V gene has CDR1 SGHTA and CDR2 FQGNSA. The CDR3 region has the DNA TGTGCCAGCAGCTTAGTCTCGCTCGAGGCAGATACGCAGTATTTT. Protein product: CASSLVSLEADTQYF.

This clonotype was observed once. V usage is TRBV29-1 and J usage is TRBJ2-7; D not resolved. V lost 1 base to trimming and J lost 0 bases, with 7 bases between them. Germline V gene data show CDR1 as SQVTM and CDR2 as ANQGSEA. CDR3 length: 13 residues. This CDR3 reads CSVEGLSSYEQYF. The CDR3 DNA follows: TGCAGCGTTGAAGGTCTCTCCTCCTACGAGCAGTACTTC.

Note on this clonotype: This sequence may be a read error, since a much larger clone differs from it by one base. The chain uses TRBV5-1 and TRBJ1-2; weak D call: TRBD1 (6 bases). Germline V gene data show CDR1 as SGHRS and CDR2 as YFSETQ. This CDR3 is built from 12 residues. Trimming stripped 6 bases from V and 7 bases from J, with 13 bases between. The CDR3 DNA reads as TGCGCCAGCACCAACGGACAGAGTGGCTACACCTTC. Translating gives CASTNGQSGYTF.

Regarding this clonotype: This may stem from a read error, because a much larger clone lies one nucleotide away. The CDR3 DNA reads as TGCATGTCCACCCGGTCGGAGACAGGGGTTAGTGAGCAGTTCTTC. Translated: CMSTRSETGVSEQFF. This chain connects TRBV7-9 to TRBJ2-1, with 8 bases that match TRBD1. The CDR3 loop spans 15 amino acids. Germline loops: CDR1 SEHNR, CDR2 FQNEAQ (reference sequence).

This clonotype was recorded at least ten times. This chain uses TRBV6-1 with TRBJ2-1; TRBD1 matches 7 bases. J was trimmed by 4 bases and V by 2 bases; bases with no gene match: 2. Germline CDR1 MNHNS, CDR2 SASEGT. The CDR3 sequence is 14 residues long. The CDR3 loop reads CASSERQGYNEQFF. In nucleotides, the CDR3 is TGTGCCAGCAGTGAAAGACAGGGTTACAATGAGCAGTTCTTC.

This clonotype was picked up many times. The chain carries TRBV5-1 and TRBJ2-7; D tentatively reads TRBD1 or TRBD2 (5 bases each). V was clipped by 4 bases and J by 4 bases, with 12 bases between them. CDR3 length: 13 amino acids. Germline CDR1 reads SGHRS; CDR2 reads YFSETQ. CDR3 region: CASSLLGTYEQYF. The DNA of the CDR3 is TGCGCCAGCAGCCTCCTTGGGACGTACGAGCAGTACTTC.

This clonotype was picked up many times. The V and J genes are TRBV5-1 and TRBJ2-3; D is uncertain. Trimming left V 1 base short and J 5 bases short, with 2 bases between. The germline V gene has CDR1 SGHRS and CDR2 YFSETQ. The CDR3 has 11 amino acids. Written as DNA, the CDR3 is TGCGCCAGCAGCTTGAAAGATACGCAGTATTTT. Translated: CASSLKDTQYF.

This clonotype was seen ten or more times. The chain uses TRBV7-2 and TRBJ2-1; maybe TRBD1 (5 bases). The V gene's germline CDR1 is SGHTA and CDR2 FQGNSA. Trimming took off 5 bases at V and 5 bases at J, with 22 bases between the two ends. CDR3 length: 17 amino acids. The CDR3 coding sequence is TGTGCCAGCAGCCTCTCGAAAAGGGTTGTAGGGGACAATGAGCAGTTCTTC. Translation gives CASSLSKRVVGDNEQFF.

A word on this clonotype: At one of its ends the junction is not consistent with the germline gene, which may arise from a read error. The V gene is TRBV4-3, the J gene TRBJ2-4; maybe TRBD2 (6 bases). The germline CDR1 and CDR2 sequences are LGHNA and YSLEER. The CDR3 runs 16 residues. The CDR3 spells CSRSHSIEAGRNIQYF. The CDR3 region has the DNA TGCTCCAGAAGCCACTCAATAGAAGCGGGTAGGAACATTCAGTACTTC.

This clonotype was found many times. Here the CDR3 DNA reads TGCGCCAGCAGCCTCGGACACACAGATACGCAGTATTTT. Translated: CASSLGHTDTQYF. This sequence joins TRBV5-1 and TRBJ2-3, with D possibly being TRBD1 (5 bases). Germline CDR1 is SGHRS and CDR2 is YFSETQ. V lost 4 bases to trimming and J lost 2 bases, with 8 bases between them. The CDR3 has 13 amino acids.

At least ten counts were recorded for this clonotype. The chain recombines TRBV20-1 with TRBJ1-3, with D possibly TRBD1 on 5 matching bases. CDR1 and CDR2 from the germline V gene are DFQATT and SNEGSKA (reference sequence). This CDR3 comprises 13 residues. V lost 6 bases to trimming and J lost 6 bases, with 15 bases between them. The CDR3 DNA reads TGCAGTGCCGATTCGACAGATCCAAACACCATATATTTT. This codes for CSADSTDPNTIYF.

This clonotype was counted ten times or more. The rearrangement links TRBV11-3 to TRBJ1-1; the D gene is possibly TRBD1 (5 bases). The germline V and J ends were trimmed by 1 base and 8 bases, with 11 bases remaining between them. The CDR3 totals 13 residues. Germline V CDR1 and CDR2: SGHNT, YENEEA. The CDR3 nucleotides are TGTGCCAGCAGCTTAGTGGCTGAGGGGGAAGCTTTCTTT. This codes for CASSLVAEGEAFF.

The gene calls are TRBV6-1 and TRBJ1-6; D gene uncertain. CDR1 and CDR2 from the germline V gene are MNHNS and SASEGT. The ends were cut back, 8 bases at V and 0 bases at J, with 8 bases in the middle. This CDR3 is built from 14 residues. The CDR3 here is CASGQSSYNSPLHF. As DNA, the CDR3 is TGTGCCAGCGGGCAGAGCTCCTATAATTCACCCCTCCACTTT.

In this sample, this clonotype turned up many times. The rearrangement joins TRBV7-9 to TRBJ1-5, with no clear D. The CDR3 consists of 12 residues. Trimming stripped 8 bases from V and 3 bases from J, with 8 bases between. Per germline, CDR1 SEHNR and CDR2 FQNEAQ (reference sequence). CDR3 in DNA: TGTGCCAGCGGGCAGGTCAATCAGCCCCAGCATTTT. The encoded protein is CASGQVNQPQHF.

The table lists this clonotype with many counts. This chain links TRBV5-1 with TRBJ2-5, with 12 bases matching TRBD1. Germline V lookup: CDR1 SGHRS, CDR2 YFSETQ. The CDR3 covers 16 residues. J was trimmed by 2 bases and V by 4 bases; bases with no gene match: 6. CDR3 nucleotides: TGCGCCAGCAGCCGGGAGGGACAGGGGGCTCAAGAGACCCAGTACTTC. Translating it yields CASSREGQGAQETQYF.

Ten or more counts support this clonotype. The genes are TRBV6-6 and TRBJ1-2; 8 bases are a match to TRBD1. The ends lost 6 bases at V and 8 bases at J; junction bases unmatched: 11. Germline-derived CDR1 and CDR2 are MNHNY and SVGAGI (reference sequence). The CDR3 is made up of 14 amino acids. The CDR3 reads CASRARQGSAGYTF. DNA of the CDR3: TGTGCCAGCAGGGCTAGACAGGGGAGTGCGGGCTACACCTTC.

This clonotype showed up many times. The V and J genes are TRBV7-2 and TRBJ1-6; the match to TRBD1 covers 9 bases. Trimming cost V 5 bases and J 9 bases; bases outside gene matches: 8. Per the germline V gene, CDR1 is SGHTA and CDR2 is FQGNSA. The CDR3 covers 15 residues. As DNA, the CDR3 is TGTGCCAGCAGCCAAGATGGGACAGGGATTTCACCCCTCCACTTT. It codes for CASSQDGTGISPLHF.

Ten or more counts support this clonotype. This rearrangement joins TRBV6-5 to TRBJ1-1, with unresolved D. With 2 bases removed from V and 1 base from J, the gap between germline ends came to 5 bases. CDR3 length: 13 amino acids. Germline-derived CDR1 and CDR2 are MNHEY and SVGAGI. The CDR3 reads CASSYDGNTEAFF. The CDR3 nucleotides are TGTGCCAGCAGTTACGATGGGAACACTGAAGCTTTCTTT.

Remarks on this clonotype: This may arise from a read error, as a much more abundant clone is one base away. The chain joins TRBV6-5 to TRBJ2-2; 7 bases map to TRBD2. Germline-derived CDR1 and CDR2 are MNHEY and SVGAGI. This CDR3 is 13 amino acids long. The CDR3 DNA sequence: TGTGCCAGCACGCGGGGGAACACCGTGGAGCTGTTTTTT. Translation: CASTRGNTVELFF.

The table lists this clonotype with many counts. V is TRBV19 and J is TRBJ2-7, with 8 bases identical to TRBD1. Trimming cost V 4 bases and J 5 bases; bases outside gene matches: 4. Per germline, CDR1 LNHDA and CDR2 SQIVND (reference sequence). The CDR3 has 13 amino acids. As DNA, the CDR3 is TGTGCCAGTAGTACGACAGGGGAGGACGAGCAGTACTTC. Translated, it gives CASSTTGEDEQYF.

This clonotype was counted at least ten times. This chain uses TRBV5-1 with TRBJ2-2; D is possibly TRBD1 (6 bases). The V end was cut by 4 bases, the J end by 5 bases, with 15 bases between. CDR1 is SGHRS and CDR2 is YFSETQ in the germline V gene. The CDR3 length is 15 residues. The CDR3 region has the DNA TGCGCCAGCAGCATGTGGGGGCTCGATACCGGGGAGCTGTTTTTT. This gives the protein CASSMWGLDTGELFF. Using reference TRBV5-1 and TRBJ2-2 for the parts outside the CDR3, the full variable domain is KAGVTQTPRYLIKTRGQQVTLSCSPISGHRSVSWYQQTPGQGLQFLFEYFSETQRNKGNFPGRFSGRQFSNSRSEMNVSTLELGDSALYLCASSMWGLDTGELFFGEGSRLTVL.

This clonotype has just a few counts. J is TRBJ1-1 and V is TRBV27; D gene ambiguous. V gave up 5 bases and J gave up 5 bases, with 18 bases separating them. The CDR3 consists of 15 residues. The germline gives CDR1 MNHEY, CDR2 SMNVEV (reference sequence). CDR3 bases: TGTGCCAGCAGTCTTACCGGTCGCGTGGGAACTGAAGCTTTCTTT. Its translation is CASSLTGRVGTEAFF.

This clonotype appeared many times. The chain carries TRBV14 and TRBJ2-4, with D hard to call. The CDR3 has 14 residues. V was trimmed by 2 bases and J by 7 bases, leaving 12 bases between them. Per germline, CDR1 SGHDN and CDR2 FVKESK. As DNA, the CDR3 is TGTGCCAGCAGCCAAATAGCTGGACGGAACATTCAGTACTTC. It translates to CASSQIAGRNIQYF.